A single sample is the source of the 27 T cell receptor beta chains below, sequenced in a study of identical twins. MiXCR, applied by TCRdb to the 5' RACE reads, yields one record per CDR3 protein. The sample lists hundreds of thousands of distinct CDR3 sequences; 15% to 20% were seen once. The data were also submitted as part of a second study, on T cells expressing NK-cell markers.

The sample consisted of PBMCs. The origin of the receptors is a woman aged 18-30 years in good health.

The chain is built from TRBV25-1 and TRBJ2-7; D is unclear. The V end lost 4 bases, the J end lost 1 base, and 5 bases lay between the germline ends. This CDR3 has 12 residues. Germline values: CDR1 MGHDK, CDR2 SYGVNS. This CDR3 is CASSAPSYEQYF. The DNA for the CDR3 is TGTGCCAGCAGTGCACCGTCCTACGAGCAGTACTTC.

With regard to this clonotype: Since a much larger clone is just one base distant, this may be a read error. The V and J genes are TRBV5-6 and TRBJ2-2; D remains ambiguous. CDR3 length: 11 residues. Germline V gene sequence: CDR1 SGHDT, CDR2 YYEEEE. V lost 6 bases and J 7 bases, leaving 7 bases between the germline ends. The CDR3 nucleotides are TGTGCCAGCATGGGAAGCGGGGAGCTGTTTTTT. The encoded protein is CASMGSGELFF.

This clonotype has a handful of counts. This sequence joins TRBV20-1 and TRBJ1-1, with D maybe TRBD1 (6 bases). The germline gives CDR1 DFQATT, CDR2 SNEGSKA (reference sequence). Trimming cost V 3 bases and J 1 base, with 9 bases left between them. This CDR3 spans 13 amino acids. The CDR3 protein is CSASKGGNTEAFF. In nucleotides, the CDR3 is TGCAGTGCTAGTAAAGGGGGGAACACTGAAGCTTTCTTT.

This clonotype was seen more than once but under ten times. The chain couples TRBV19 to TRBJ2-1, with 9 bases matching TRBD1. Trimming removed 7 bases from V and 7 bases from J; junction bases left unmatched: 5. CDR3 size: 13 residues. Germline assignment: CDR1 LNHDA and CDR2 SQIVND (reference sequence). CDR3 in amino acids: CASTGTGRNEQFF. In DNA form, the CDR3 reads TGTGCCAGTACCGGGACAGGGAGAAATGAGCAGTTCTTC.

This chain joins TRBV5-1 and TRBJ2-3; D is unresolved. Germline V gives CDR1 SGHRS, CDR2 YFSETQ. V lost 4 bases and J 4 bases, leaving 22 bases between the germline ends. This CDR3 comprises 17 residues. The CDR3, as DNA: TGCGCCAGCAGCCCCCCACCGGGTCCCAGAGTCCCAGATACGCAGTATTTT. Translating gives CASSPPPGPRVPDTQYF.

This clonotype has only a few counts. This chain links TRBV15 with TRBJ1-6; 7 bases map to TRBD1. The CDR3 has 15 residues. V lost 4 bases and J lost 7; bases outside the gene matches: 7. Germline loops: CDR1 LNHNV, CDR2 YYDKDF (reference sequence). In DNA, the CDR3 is TGTGCCACCAGCACCGTAGGGGGCTGGAATTCACCCCTCCACTTT. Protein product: CATSTVGGWNSPLHF.

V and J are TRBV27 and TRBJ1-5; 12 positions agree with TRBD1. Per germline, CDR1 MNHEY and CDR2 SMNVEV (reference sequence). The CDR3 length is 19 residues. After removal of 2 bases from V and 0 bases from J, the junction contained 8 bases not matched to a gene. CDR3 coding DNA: TGTGCCAGCAGTTTACTCGGGGGACAGGGGGCGTTTAGCAATCAGCCCCAGCATTTT. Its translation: CASSLLGGQGAFSNQPQHF.

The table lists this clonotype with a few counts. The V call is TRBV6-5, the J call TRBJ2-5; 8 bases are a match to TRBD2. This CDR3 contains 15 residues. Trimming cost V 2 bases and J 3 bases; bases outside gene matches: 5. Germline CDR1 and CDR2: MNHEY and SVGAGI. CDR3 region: CASSYGKREKETQYF. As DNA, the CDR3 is TGTGCCAGCAGTTACGGAAAGCGGGAGAAAGAGACCCAGTACTTC.

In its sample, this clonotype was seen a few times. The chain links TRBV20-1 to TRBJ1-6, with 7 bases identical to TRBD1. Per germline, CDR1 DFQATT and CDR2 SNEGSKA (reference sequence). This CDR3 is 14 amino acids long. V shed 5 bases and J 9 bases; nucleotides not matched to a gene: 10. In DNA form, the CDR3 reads TGCAGTGCTGGGAGACAGGGCCGAAGTTCACCCCTCCACTTT. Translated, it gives CSAGRQGRSSPLHF.

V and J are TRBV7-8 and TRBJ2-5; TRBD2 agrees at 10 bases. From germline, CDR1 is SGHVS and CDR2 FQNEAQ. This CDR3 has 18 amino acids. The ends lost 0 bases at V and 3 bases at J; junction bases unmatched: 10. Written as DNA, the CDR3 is TGTGCCAGCAGCTTAGCTCGAGCGGGGGGGCCTAGTAAAGAGACCCAGTACTTC. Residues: CASSLARAGGPSKETQYF.

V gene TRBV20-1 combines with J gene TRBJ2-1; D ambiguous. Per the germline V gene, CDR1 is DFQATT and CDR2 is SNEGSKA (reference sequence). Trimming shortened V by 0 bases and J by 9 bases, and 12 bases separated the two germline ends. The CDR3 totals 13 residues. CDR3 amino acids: CSARERPPGEQFF. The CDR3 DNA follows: TGCAGTGCTAGAGAGCGGCCCCCCGGTGAGCAGTTCTTC.

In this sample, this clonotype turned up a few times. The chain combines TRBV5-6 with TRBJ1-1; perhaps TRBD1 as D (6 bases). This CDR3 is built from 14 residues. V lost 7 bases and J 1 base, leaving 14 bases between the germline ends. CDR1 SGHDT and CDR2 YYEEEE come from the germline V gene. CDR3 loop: CASRSLGQNTEAFF. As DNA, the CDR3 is TGTGCCAGCCGGTCTTTGGGACAGAACACTGAAGCTTTCTTT.

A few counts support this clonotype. The CDR3 DNA is TGTGCCAGCAGCTTAGATACGGGGGCGTTAAGTTCACCCCTCCACTTT. It yields the protein CASSLDTGALSSPLHF. This chain links TRBV7-9 with TRBJ1-6, with TRBD1 as a possible D gene (6 bases). The CDR3 length is 16 residues. Germline CDR1 and CDR2: SEHNR and FQNEAQ (reference sequence). Trimming took 1 base from V and 9 from J, leaving 16 bases between them.

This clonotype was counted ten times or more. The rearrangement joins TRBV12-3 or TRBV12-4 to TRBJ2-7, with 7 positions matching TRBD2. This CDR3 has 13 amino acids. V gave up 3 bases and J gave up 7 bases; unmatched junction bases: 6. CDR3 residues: CASSFFPGGEQYF. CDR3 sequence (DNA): TGTGCCAGCAGTTTTTTCCCGGGGGGAGAGCAGTACTTC.

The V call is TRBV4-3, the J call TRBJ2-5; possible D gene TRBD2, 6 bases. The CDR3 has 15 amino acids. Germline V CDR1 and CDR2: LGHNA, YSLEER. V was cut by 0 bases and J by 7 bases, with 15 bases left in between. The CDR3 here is CASSQDSTPGATQYF. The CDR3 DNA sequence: TGCGCCAGCAGCCAAGACTCAACTCCGGGAGCGACCCAGTACTTC.

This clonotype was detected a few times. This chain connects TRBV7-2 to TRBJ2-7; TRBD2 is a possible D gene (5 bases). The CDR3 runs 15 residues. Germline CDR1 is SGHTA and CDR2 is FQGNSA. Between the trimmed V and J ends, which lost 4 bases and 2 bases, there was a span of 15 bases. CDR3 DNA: TGTGCCAGCAGCTACCGGATAGCGTTTCCCTACGAGCAGTACTTC. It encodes CASSYRIAFPYEQYF.

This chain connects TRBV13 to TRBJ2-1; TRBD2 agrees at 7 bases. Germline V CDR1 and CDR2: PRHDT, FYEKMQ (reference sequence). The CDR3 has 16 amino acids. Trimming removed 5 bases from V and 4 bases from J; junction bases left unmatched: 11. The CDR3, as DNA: TGTGCCAGCAGCCCTCGGCCAGCGGGGTCTTACAATGAGCAGTTCTTC. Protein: CASSPRPAGSYNEQFF. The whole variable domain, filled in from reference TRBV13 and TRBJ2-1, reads AAGVIQSPRHLIKEKRETATLKCYPIPRHDTVYWYQQGPGQDPQFLISFYEKMQSDKGSIPDRFSAQQFSDYHSELNMSSLELGDSALYFCASSPRPAGSYNEQFFGPGTRLTVL.

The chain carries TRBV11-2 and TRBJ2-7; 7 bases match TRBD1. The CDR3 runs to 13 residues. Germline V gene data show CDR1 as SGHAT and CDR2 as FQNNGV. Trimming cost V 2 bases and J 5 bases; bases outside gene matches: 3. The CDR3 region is CASSLRDSHEQYF. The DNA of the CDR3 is TGTGCCAGCAGCTTACGGGACAGCCACGAGCAGTACTTC.

The CDR3 DNA reads TGCGCCAGCAGCCACCCACTGGCCCAAGAGACCCAGTACTTC. Protein sequence: CASSHPLAQETQYF. The gene calls are TRBV5-1 and TRBJ2-5; no firm D call. The germline gives CDR1 SGHRS, CDR2 YFSETQ. V lost 4 bases to trimming and J lost 1 base, with 11 bases between them. This CDR3 comprises 14 residues.

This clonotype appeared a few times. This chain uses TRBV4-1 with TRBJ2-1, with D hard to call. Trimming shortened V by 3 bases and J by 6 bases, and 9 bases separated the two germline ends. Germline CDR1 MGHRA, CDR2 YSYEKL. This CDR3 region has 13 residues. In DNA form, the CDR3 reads TGCGCCAGCAGCCAGGCGAAGGGCAATGAGCAGTTCTTC. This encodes CASSQAKGNEQFF.

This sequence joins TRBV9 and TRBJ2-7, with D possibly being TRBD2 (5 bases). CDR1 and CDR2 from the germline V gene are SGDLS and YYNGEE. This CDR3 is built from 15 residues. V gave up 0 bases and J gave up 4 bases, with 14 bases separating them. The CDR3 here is CASSVGVGAIYEQYF. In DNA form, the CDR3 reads TGTGCCAGCAGCGTAGGGGTGGGAGCGATTTACGAGCAGTACTTC. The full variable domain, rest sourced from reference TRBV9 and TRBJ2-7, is DSGVTQTPKHLITATGQRVTLRCSPRSGDLSVYWYQQSLDQGLQFLIQYYNGEERAKGNILERFSAQQFPDLHSELNLSSLELGDSALYFCASSVGVGAIYEQYFGPGTRLTVT.

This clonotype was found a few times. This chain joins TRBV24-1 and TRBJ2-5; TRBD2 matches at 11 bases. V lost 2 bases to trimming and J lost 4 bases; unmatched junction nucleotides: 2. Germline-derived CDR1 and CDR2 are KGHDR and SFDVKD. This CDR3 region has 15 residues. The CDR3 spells CATSDSGTSGETQYF. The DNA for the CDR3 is TGTGCCACCAGTGATTCCGGGACTAGCGGAGAGACCCAGTACTTC.

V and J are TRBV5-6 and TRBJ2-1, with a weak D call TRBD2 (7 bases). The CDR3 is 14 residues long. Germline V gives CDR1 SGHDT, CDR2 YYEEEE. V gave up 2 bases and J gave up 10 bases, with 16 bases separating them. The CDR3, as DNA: TGTGCCAGCAGCTTCGGGGGGCCAACGGAGGAGCAGTTCTTC. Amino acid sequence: CASSFGGPTEEQFF.

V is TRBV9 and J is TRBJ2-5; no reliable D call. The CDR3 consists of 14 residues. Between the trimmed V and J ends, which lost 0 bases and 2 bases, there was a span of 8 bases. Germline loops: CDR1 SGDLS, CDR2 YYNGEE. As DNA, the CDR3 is TGTGCCAGCAGCGTAGAATGGTATCAAGAGACCCAGTACTTC. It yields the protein CASSVEWYQETQYF.

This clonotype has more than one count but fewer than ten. The CDR3 is CASSYSGEHSPLHF. The CDR3 DNA follows: TGTGCCAGCAGTTACTCGGGAGAGCATTCACCCCTCCACTTT. V gene TRBV6-5 combines with J gene TRBJ1-6, with D uncertain. The CDR3 is 14 amino acids. Per germline, CDR1 MNHEY and CDR2 SVGAGI. Trimming removed 0 bases from V and 8 bases from J, with 8 bases in between.

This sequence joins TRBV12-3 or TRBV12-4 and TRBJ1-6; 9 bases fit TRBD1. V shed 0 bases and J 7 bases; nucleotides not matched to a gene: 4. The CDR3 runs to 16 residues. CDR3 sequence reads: CASSLAAQGANSPLHF. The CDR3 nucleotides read TGTGCCAGCAGTTTAGCAGCACAGGGGGCGAATTCACCCCTCCACTTT.

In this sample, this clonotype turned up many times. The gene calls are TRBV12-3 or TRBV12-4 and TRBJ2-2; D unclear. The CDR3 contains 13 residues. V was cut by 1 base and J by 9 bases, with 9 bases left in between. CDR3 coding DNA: TGTGCCAGCAGTTTAGGTTCGTCAAGGGAGCTGTTTTTT. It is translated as CASSLGSSRELFF.